The text below deals with one T cell receptor (beta chain). The antigen remains undetermined. This entry is derived from a study of cytomegalovirus exposure and HLA in healthy donors. Study results and caveats: The authors reported that TCR beta sequences could predict HLA-A and HLA-B alleles. These predictions were accurate for most subjects in the first cohort.

A multiplex PCR was run with 60 Vbeta primers and 13 Jbeta primers. Sequenced by immunoSEQ multiplex PCR; TCRdb stores in-frame clones only, minus some. The sample carries 150,000 to 200,000 clones, approximately 79% recorded once. This CDR3 comprises 16 residues. Trimming removed 7 bases from V and 3 bases from J; junction bases left unmatched: 13. In germline, CDR1 is SGHTA, CDR2 FQGNSA. The sequence derives from a man aged 40-55 years in good health and CMV-seropositive. This chain joins TRBV7-2 and TRBJ2-7; 9 nucleotides agree with TRBD1. The specimen was PBMCs. Here the CDR3 reads CASKGTGQIRDYEQYF. The CDR3 coding sequence is TGTGCCAGCAAGGGGACAGGGCAGATTCGGGACTACGAGCAGTACTTC.